Presented here are 16 T cell receptor beta chains from one specimen sequenced in a study of cytomegalovirus exposure and HLA in healthy donors. Assay used: immunoSEQ multiplex PCR; TCRdb lists only in-frame clones, some missing. The sample has under 400,000 clones, roughly 89% seen once. Sequencing was carried out using PBMCs. Every receptor here comes from a woman aged 18-29 years in good health and CMV-seronegative.

The chain uses TRBV6-4 and TRBJ1-5; 7 positions agree with TRBD1. The ends lost 4 bases at V and 0 bases at J; junction bases unmatched: 9. Germline values: CDR1 MRHNA, CDR2 SNTAGT. The CDR3 is made up of 17 amino acids. The DNA for the CDR3 is TGTGCCAGCAGTGGGACAGGCCCGCCTTATAGCAATCAGCCCCAGCATTTT. Translation gives CASSGTGPPYSNQPQHF.

This clone was detected only once. The chain couples TRBV5-4 to TRBJ1-3; 11 nucleotides agree with TRBD1. V gave up 4 bases and J gave up 2 bases; unmatched junction bases: 2. The length of the CDR3 is 15 residues. Germline V CDR1 and CDR2: SGHNT, YYREEE (reference sequence). CDR3 protein: CASSTGQGAGNTIYF. The CDR3 DNA is TGTGCCAGCAGCACGGGACAGGGGGCTGGAAACACCATATATTTT.

This sequence joins TRBV6-1 and TRBJ1-1; D is perhaps TRBD1 (6 bases). The CDR3 loop spans 14 amino acids. V lost 2 bases and J 5 bases, leaving 12 bases between the germline ends. The germline V gene encodes CDR1 MNHNS and CDR2 SASEGT. The CDR3 reads CASSELGARTEAFF. The CDR3 region has the DNA TGTGCCAGCAGTGAATTGGGGGCCAGGACTGAAGCTTTCTTT.

The rearrangement links TRBV29-1 to TRBJ2-3; the match to TRBD2 covers 8 bases. Per the germline V gene, CDR1 is SQVTM and CDR2 is ANQGSEA. V dropped 6 bases and J dropped 4; count of bases not matched to a gene: 9. CDR3 length: 14 residues. The CDR3 loop reads CSVGGGGMADTQYF. The CDR3 DNA reads TGCAGCGTCGGGGGGGGAGGGATGGCAGATACGCAGTATTTT.

The chain employs TRBV5-1 and TRBJ2-3; D is perhaps TRBD2 (5 bases). The V gene lost 2 bases and the J gene lost 6 bases, with 10 bases spanning the gap. CDR3 length equals 13 residues. Germline V gene sequence: CDR1 SGHRS, CDR2 YFSETQ. The CDR3: CASSFGGPDTQYF. Here the CDR3 DNA reads TGCGCCAGCAGCTTCGGAGGCCCCGATACGCAGTATTTT.

CDR3: CASSPGVLSGGYTF. The CDR3 nucleotides read TGTGCCAGCAGTCCAGGTGTACTCAGTGGTGGCTACACCTTC. The V gene is TRBV27, the J gene TRBJ1-2, with D unclear. The CDR3 loop spans 14 amino acids. In germline, CDR1 is MNHEY, CDR2 SMNVEV (reference sequence). V was clipped by 5 bases and J by 7 bases, with 17 bases between them.

There are a few counts of this clone. The genes are TRBV18 and TRBJ1-5; no reliable D call. Per the germline V gene, CDR1 is KGHSH and CDR2 is LQKENI. The CDR3 is 14 amino acids. Trimming left V 0 bases short and J 3 bases short, with 6 bases between. CDR3 in DNA: TGTGCCAGCTCACCACCGGGCATCAATCAGCCCCAGCATTTT. Translating gives CASSPPGINQPQHF.

The chain combines TRBV10-2 with TRBJ1-6; unclear D gene. CDR1 and CDR2 (germline): WSHSY, SAAADI. V lost 0 bases and J lost 3, with 6 bases in between. CDR3 size: 15 residues. This CDR3 is CASSESPGYNSPLHF. The CDR3 nucleotides are TGCGCCAGCAGTGAGTCCCCCGGCTATAATTCACCCCTCCACTTT.

This rearrangement joins TRBV7-8 to TRBJ2-2, with 7 bases that match TRBD1. Germline CDR1 and CDR2: SGHVS and FQNEAQ. The V gene end was trimmed by 6 bases and the J gene end by 7 bases; junction bases not matched to a gene: 14. There are 16 residues in the CDR3. CDR3 loop: CASRTTGNRFSGELFF. In DNA form, the CDR3 reads TGTGCCAGCAGAACGACAGGGAATCGGTTCAGCGGGGAGCTGTTTTTT.

The chain recombines TRBV6-1 with TRBJ2-7, with D hard to call. The length of the CDR3 is 14 residues. Germline V gene lookup returns CDR1 MNHNS and CDR2 SASEGT. Deletions cut 1 base from V and 2 bases from J, with 9 bases between. In DNA form, the CDR3 reads TGTGCCAGCAGTGAAGTACCGGGTCCCTACGAGCAGTACTTC. This codes for CASSEVPGPYEQYF.

The chain joins TRBV19 to TRBJ1-5; 7 positions match TRBD1. This CDR3 has 17 amino acids. Per germline, CDR1 LNHDA and CDR2 SQIVND (reference sequence). V gave up 6 bases and J gave up 1 base; unmatched junction bases: 12. Written as DNA, the CDR3 is TGTGCCAGTAGACTAACTGCCAGGGGGGTAAGCAATCAGCCCCAGCATTTT. Protein: CASRLTARGVSNQPQHF. The full variable domain, in which reference TRBV19 and TRBJ1-5 provide the parts outside the CDR3, is DGGITQSPKYLFRKEGQNVTLSCEQNLNHDAMYWYRQDPGQGLRLIYYSQIVNDFQKGDIAEGYSVSREKKESFPLTVTSAQKNPTAFYLCASRLTARGVSNQPQHFGDGTRLSIL.

The rearrangement uses TRBV27 and TRBJ1-3; 9 bases align to TRBD1. The length of the CDR3 is 17 residues. After removal of 0 bases from V and 4 bases from J, the junction contained 7 bases not matched to a gene. The germline CDR1 and CDR2 sequences are MNHEY and SMNVEV (reference sequence). The CDR3 nucleotides are TGTGCCAGCAGTTTATCCGGACAGGGGTCGGGAGGAAACACCATATATTTT. Its protein product is CASSLSGQGSGGNTIYF.

The gene calls are TRBV6-4 and TRBJ1-2; tentatively, D is TRBD1 (6 bases). Germline lookup yields CDR1 MRHNA and CDR2 SNTAGT. This CDR3 comprises 17 residues. The V end was cut by 1 base, the J end by 3 bases, with 18 bases between. CDR3 loop: CASSDWQGKVEDYGYTF. The CDR3 DNA reads TGTGCCAGCAGTGACTGGCAGGGGAAAGTTGAGGACTATGGCTACACCTTC.

The genes are TRBV6-1 and TRBJ2-7; weak D call: TRBD2 (5 bases). This CDR3 contains 13 residues. Trimming left V 5 bases short and J 0 bases short, with 8 bases between. Germline V CDR1 and CDR2: MNHNS, SASEGT. For the CDR3, the DNA is TGTGCCAGCAGTCCGGGGAGCTCCTACGAGCAGTACTTC. It translates to CASSPGSSYEQYF.

The V gene is TRBV19, the J gene TRBJ1-1; D unclear. Looked up from germline, CDR1 is LNHDA and CDR2 is SQIVND (reference sequence). Trimming left V 1 base short and J 6 bases short, with 9 bases between. This CDR3 comprises 13 residues. CDR3 region: CASSIVPQAEAFF. CDR3 bases: TGTGCCAGTAGTATAGTCCCCCAGGCTGAAGCTTTCTTT.

The rearrangement links TRBV7-8 to TRBJ2-7; TRBD2 aligns across 8 bases. This CDR3 is built from 20 residues. The V and J ends lost 1 base and 4 bases, in that order; junction bases with no gene match: 21. Germline lookup yields CDR1 SGHVS and CDR2 FQNEAQ. The CDR3 nucleotides are TGTGCCAGCAGCTTAGTCCGGAATTGGTTACTAGCGGCCCTCGAGTACGAGCAGTACTTC. Protein product: CASSLVRNWLLAALEYEQYF.